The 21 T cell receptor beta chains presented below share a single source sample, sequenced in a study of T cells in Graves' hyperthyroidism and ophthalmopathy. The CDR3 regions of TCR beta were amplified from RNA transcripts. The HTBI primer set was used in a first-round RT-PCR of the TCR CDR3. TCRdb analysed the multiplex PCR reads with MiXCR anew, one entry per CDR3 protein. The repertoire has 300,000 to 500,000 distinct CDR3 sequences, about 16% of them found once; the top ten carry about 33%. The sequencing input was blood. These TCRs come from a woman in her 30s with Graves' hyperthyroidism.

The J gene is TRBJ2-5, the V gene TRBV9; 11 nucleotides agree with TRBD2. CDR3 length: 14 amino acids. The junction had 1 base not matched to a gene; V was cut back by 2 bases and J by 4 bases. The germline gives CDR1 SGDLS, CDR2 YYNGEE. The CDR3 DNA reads TGTGCCAGCAGCGTCGGACTAGCGGGAGAGACCCAGTACTTC. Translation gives CASSVGLAGETQYF.

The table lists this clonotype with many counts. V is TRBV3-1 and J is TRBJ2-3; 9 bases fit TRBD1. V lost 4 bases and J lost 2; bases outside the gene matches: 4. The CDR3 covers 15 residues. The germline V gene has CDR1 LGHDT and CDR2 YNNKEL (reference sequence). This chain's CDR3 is CASSLRDRDTDTQYF. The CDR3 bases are TGTGCCAGCAGCCTCCGGGACAGGGACACAGATACGCAGTATTTT.

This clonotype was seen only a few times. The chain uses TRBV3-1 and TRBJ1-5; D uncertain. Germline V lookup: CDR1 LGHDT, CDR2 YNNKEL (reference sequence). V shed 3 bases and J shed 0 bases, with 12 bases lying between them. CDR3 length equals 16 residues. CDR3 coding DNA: TGTGCCAGCAGCCAGAAGGGAGGCTATAGCAATCAGCCCCAGCATTTT. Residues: CASSQKGGYSNQPQHF.

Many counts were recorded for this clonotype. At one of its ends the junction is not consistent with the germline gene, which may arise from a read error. CDR3 region: CASSLSGSSYEQYF. The CDR3 coding sequence is TGCGCCAGCAGCTTGTCTGGAAGCTCCTACGAGCAGTACTTC. The chain recombines TRBV7-9 with TRBJ2-7; D gene uncertain. Per germline, CDR1 SEHNR and CDR2 FQNEAQ (reference sequence). The CDR3 totals 14 residues.

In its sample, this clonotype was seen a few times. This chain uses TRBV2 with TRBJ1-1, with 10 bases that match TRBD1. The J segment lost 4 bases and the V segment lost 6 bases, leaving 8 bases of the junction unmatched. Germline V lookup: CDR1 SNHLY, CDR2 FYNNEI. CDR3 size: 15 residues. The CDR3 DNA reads TGTGCCAGCAGCACATGGGACAGGGGAGGCACTGAAGCTTTCTTT. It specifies CASSTWDRGGTEAFF.

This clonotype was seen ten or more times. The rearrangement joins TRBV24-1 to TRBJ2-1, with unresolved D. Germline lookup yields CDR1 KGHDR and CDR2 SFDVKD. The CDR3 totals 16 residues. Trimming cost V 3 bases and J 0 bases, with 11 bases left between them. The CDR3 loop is CATSDSSESSYNEQFF. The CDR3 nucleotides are TGTGCCACCAGTGATAGCTCAGAGAGCTCCTACAATGAGCAGTTCTTC.

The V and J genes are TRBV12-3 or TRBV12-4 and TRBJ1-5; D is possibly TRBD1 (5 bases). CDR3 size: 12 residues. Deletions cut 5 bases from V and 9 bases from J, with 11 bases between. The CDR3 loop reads CASSPGGRPQHF. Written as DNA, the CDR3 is TGTGCCAGCAGTCCCGGGGGGAGGCCCCAGCATTTT.

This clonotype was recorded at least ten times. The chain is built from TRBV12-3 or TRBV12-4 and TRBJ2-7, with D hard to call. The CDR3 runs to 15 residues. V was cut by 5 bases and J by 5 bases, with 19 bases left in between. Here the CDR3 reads CASSPTRTGVHEQYF. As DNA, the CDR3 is TGTGCCAGCAGTCCGACACGCACTGGGGTCCACGAGCAGTACTTC.

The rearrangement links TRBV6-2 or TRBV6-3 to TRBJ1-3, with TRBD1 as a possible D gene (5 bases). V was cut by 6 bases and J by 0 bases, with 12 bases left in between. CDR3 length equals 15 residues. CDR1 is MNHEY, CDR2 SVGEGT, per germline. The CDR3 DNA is TGTGCCAGCAGGGCTAGACAGTCCTCTGGAAACACCATATATTTT. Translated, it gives CASRARQSSGNTIYF.

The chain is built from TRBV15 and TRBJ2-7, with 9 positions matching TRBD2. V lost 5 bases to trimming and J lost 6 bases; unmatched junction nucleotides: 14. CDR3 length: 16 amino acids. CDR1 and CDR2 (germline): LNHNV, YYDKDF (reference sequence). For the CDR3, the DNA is TGTGCCACCAGCTTGGGAGCTAGCGGGAAGGCGTCCGAGCAGTACTTC. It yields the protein CATSLGASGKASEQYF.

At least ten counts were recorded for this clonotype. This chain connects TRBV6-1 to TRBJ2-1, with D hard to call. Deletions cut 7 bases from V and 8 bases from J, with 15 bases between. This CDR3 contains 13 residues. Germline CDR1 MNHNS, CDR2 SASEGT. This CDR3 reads CASMFVHGDEQFF. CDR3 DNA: TGTGCCAGCATGTTCGTCCACGGCGATGAGCAGTTCTTC.

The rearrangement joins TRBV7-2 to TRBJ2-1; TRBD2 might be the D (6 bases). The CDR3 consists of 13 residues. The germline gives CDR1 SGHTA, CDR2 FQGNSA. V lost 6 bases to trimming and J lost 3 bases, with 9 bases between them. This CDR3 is CASRDYLYNEQFF. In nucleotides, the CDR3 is TGTGCCAGCAGGGACTACCTCTACAATGAGCAGTTCTTC. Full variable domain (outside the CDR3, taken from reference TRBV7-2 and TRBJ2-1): GAGVSQSPSNKVTEKGKDVELRCDPISGHTALYWYRQSLGQGLEFLIYFQGNSAPDKSGLPSDRFSAERTGGSVSTLTIQRTQQEDSAVYLCASRDYLYNEQFFGPGTRLTVL.

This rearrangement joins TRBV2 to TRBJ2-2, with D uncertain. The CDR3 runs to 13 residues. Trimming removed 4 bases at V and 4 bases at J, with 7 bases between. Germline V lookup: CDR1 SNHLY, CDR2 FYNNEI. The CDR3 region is CASSALPTGELFF. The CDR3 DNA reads TGTGCCAGCAGTGCCCTACCCACCGGGGAGCTGTTTTTT.

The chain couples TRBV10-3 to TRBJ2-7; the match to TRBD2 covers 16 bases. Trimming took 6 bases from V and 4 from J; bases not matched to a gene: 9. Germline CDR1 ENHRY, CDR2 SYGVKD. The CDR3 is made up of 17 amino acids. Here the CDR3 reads CAISVPGLAGGPYEQYF. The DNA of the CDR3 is TGTGCCATCAGCGTCCCGGGACTAGCGGGAGGGCCTTACGAGCAGTACTTC.

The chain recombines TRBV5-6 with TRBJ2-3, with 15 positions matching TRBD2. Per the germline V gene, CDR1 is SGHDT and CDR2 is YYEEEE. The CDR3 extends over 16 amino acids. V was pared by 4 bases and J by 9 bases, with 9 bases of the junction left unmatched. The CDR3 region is CASSEGLAGGPRTQYF. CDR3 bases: TGTGCCAGCAGCGAGGGACTAGCGGGAGGCCCTCGGACGCAGTATTTT.

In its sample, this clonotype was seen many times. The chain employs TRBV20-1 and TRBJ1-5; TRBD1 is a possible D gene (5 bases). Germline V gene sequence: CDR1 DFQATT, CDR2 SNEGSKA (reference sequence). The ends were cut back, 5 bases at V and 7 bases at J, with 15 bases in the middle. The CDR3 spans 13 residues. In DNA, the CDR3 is TGCAGTGCTCTGGGGCCGACCAACCAGCCCCAGCATTTT. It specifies CSALGPTNQPQHF.

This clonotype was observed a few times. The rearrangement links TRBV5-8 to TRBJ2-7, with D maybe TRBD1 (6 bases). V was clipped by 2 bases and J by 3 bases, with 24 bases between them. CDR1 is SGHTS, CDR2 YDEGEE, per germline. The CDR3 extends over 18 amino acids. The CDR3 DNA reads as TGTGCCAGCAGCTTAATCCGGGACACGACCCGAACAGGCTACGAGCAGTACTTC. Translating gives CASSLIRDTTRTGYEQYF. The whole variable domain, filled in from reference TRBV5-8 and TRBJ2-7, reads EAGVTQSPTHLIKTRGQQATLRCSPISGHTSVYWYQQALGLGLQFLLWYDEGEERNRGNFPPRFSGRQFPNYSSELNVNALELEDSALYLCASSLIRDTTRTGYEQYFGPGTRLTVT.

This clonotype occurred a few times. The CDR3 DNA is TGTGCCAGCAGTTCCCCAGGGGGTCAGCCCCAGCATTTT. It translates to CASSSPGGQPQHF. The gene calls are TRBV27 and TRBJ1-5, with 7 nucleotides matching TRBD1. The CDR3 has 13 residues. V dropped 4 bases and J dropped 6; count of bases not matched to a gene: 3. Germline CDR1 and CDR2: MNHEY and SMNVEV (reference sequence).

The CDR3 is CSARVGVRRDGYTF. Here the CDR3 DNA reads TGCAGTGCTAGAGTAGGGGTACGAAGAGATGGCTACACCTTC. The chain joins TRBV20-1 to TRBJ1-2; D is perhaps TRBD1 (5 bases). The germline CDR1 and CDR2 sequences are DFQATT and SNEGSKA (reference sequence). V was shortened by 1 base and J by 6 bases, with 15 bases between the two germline ends. CDR3 length: 14 amino acids.

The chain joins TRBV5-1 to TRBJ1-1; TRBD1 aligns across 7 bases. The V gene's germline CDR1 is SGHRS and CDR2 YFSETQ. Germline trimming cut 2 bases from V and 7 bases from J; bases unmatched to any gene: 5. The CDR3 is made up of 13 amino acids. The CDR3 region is CASSLNWDSEAFF. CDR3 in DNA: TGCGCCAGCAGCTTAAACTGGGACAGTGAAGCTTTCTTT.

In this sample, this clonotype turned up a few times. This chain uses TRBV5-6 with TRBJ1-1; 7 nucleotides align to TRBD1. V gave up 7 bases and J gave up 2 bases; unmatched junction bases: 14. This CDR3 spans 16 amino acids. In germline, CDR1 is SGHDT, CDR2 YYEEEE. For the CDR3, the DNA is TGTGCCAGCCTCTTCGAAGGGACAGCGAGTAACACTGAAGCTTTCTTT. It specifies CASLFEGTASNTEAFF.